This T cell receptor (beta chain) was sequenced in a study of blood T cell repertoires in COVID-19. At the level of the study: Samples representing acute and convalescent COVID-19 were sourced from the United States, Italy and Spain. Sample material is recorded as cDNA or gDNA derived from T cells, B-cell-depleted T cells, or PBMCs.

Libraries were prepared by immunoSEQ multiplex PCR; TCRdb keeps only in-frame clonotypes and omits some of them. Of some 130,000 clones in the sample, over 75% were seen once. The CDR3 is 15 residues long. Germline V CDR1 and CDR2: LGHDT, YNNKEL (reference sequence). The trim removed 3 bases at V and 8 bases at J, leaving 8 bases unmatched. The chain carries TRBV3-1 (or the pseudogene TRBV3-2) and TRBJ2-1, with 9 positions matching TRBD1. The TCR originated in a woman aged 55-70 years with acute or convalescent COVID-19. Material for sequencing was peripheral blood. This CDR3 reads CASSHRVRDRDEQFF. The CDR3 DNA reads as TGTGCCAGCAGCCACCGAGTCCGGGACAGGGATGAGCAGTTCTTC.